The clone carrying this TCR beta chain has ten or more counts. Antigen specificity is unknown. This entry is derived from a study of identical twins. General study findings and limits: The abundant beta clonotypes from cord blood had fewer insertions, and memory repertoires had none of this. Among beta out-of-frame sequences, excess sharing between twins appeared weaker. Among out-of-frame alpha sequences shared by twins, low generation probability occurred in excess.

Germline V gene data show CDR1 as LGHDT and CDR2 as YNNKEL (reference sequence). V gave up 6 bases and J gave up 7 bases; unmatched junction bases: 4. The CDR3 is 14 residues long. Template switching supplied a universal primer site; unique molecular identifiers were carried on the cDNA. TCRdb re-called the 5' RACE reads through MiXCR, storing one row per CDR3 protein. Of some 1,600,000 distinct CDR3 sequences in the sample, less than 35% were seen once. The sequence came from a newborn girl in good health. The sample consisted of cord blood. The chain has TRBV3-1 and TRBJ2-1, with 12 bases matching TRBD2. Here the CDR3 DNA reads TGTGCCAGCAGTCGACTAGCGGGAGCAAATGAGCAGTTCTTC. Encoded protein: CASSRLAGANEQFF.